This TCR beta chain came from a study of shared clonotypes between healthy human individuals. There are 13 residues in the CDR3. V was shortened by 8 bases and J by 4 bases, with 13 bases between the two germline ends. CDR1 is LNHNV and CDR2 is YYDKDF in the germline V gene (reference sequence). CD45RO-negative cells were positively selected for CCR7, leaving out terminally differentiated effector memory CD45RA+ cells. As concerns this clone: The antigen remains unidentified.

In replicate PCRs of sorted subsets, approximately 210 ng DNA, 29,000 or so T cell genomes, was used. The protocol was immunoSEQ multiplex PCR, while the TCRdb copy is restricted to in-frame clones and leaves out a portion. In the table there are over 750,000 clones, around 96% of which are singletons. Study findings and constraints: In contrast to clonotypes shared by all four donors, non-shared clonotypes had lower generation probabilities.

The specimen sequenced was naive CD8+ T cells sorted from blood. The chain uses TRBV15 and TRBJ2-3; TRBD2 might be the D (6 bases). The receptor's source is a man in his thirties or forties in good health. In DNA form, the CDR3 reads TGTGCCACCCAGGGACTGAATGCAGATACGCAGTATTTT. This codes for CATQGLNADTQYF.